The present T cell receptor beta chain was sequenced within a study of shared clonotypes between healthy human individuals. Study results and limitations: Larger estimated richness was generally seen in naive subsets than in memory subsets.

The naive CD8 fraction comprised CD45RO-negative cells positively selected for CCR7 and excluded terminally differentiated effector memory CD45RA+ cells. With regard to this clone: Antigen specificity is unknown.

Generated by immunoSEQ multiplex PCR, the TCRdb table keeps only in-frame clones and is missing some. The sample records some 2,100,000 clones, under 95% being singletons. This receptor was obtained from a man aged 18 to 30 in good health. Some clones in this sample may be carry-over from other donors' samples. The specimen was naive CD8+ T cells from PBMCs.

CDR3 region: CAGGPYSNQPQHF. The CDR3 coding sequence is TGTGCCGGAGGCCCTTATAGCAATCAGCCCCAGCATTTT. The rearrangement links TRBV5-3 to TRBJ1-5; D remains ambiguous. TRBV5-3 carries the ORF label, with uncertain function. V was pared by 10 bases and J by 0 bases, with 11 bases between. The CDR3 contains 13 residues.